A selection of T cell receptor beta chains follows, all from one sample in a study of shared clonotypes between healthy human individuals. The method was immunoSEQ multiplex PCR; TCRdb's version includes in-frame clones alone and lacks a portion of them. Of about 680,000 clones listed, roughly 70% are singletons. Specimen: memory CD4+ T cells sorted from blood. Receptors were obtained from a woman aged 25 to 45 in good health. CDR3s include the opening cysteine and the closing phenylalanine or tryptophan. Fields, in order: V gene, J gene, CDR3 protein.

>TRBV18|TRBJ1-2
CASSENFRDRNSYGYTF
>TRBV18|TRBJ2-7
CASSNGQNLNYEQYF
>TRBV11-1|TRBJ2-1
CASSFRTSGGYNEQFF
>TRBV10-1|TRBJ2-2
CASSAALAGGTGELFF
>TRBV10-3|TRBJ2-3
CAISEQGPRGSTQYF
>TRBV21-1|TRBJ1-1
CATKPGTGETNTEAFF
>TRBV29-1|TRBJ1-1
CSGGNMNTEAFF
>TRBV7-5|TRBJ1-5
CVRSWESRGQHF
>TRBV18|TRBJ1-4
CASSSGVFGTANEKLFF
>TRBV7-9|TRBJ2-7
CASRRDGSSYEQYF
>TRBV28|TRBJ1-1
CASSFRTNTEAFF
>TRBV7-2|TRBJ1-5
CASSFQADSNQPQHF
>TRBV6-6|TRBJ2-5
CASSPKWGLQETQYF
>TRBV6-1|TRBJ1-1
CASSEMGTLNTEAFF
>TRBV5-8|TRBJ2-7
CASSPLFNPYEQYF
>TRBV5-8|TRBJ1-2
CASSFGRGAGYTF
>TRBV29-1|TRBJ2-5
CSAYRTGQETQYF
>TRBV11-2|TRBJ2-5
CASSLGRDSIGSQYF
>TRBV11-2|TRBJ2-2
CASSLAQGLGTGELFF
>TRBV18|TRBJ1-1
CASSGRDNTEAFF
>TRBV7-3|TRBJ1-1
CASSSTGAAPEAFF
>TRBV2|TRBJ2-5
CALGQEETQYF
>TRBV10-1|TRBJ1-5
CASSGTGSNQPQHF
>TRBV7-9|TRBJ2-3
CASSGTGNTQYF
>TRBV2|TRBJ2-5
CASSPRGETQYF
>TRBV9|TRBJ2-2
CASSVVRWGNTGELFF
>TRBV6-6|TRBJ2-3
CASSYQWGATDTQYF
>TRBV28|TRBJ2-5
CASPLWGVQETQYF
>TRBV6-5|TRBJ1-3
CASSAGNTIYF
>TRBV28|TRBJ2-2
CASKTLAGGHTGELFF
>TRBV5-1|TRBJ2-2
CASSLSAANTGELFF
>TRBV18|TRBJ1-2
CASSPEDRTGYGYTF
>TRBV5-1|TRBJ2-7
CASSLSRVSYEQYF
>TRBV7-3|TRBJ2-5
CASSRGTGGSETQYF
>TRBV7-3|TRBJ1-1
CASSYGPNTEAFF
>TRBV7-9|TRBJ1-1
CASSWGSLNTEAFF
>TRBV7-9|TRBJ1-1
CASSQPSRTGIVNTEAFF
>TRBV18|TRBJ1-3
CASSAAGDSGNTIYF
>TRBV12-5|TRBJ2-6
CASGLVLGDRANVLTF
>TRBV29-1|TRBJ1-1
CSVHEGTGEAFF
>TRBV7-2|TRBJ1-5
CASSLMGQPQHF
>TRBV29-1|TRBJ2-5
CSVSDRGLGETQYF
>TRBV27|TRBJ2-6
CASSLGQLWAGANVLTF